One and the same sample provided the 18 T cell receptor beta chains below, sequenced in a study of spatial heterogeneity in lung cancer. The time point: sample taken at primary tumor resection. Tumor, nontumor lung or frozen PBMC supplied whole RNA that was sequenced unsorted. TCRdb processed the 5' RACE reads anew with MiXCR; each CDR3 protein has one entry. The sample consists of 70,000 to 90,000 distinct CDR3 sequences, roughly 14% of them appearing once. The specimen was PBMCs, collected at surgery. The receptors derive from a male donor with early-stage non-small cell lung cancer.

CDR3 DNA sequence: TGTGCCAACCAGGGAGGCTATGGCTACACCTTC. Its protein is CANQGGYGYTF. J is TRBJ1-2 and V is TRBV10-3; D possibly corresponds to TRBD1 (5 bases). V lost 10 bases and J 4 bases, leaving 10 bases between the germline ends. The CDR3 loop spans 11 amino acids. The germline V gene encodes CDR1 ENHRY and CDR2 SYGVKD.

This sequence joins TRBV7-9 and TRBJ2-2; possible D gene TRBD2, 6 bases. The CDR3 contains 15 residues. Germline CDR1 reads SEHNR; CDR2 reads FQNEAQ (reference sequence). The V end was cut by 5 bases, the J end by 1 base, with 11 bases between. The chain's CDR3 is CASSRDFRNTGELFF. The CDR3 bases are TGTGCCAGCAGCCGGGACTTTCGGAACACCGGGGAGCTGTTTTTT.

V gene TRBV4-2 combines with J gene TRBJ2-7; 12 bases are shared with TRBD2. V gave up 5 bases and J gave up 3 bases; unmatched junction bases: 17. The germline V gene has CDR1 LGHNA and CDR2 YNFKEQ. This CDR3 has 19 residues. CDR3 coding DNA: TGTGCCAGCAGCTCCCTGGGGTTACTAGCGGGAGGTGGAAGCTACGAGCAGTACTTC. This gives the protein CASSSLGLLAGGGSYEQYF.

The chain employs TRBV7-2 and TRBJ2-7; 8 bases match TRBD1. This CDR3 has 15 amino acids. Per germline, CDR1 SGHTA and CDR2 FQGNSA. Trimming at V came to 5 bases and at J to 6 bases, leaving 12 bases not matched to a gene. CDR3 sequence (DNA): TGTGCCAGCAGCACGCAACCGGGACAGGTGGCCGAGCAGTACTTC. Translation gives CASSTQPGQVAEQYF.

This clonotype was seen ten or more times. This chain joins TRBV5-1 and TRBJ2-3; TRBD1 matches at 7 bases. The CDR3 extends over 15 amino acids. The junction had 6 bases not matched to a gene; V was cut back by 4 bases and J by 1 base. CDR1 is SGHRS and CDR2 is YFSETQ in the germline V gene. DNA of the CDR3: TGCGCCAGCAGCCCACAGGGGACCGGCACAGATACGCAGTATTTT. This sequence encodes CASSPQGTGTDTQYF.

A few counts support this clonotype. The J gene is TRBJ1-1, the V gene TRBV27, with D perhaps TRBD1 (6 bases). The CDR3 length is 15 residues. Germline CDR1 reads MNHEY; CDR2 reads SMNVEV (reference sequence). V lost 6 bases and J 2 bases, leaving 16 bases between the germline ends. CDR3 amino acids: CASSRPDRRNTEAFF. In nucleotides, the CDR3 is TGTGCCAGCAGCCGACCGGACAGACGAAACACTGAAGCTTTCTTT.

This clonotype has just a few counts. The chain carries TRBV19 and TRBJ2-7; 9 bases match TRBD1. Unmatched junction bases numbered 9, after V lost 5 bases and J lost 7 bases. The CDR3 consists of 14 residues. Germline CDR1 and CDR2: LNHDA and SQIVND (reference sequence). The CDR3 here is CASSEYLTGGEQYF. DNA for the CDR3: TGTGCCAGTAGTGAATATTTGACAGGGGGAGAGCAGTACTTC.

Here the CDR3 reads CASSIALEGYNEQFF. For the CDR3, the DNA is TGTGCCAGTAGTATAGCCCTCGAGGGCTACAATGAGCAGTTCTTC. The chain couples TRBV19 to TRBJ2-1; weak D call: TRBD2 (5 bases). CDR3 size: 15 residues. CDR1 is LNHDA, CDR2 SQIVND, per germline (reference sequence). Between the trimmed V and J ends, which lost 1 base and 3 bases, there was a span of 10 bases.

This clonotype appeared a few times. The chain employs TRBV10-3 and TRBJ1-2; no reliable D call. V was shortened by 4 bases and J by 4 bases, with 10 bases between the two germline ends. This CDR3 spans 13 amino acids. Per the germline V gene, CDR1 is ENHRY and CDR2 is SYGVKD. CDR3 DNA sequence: TGTGCCATCAGTGGTGGCACTATCTATGGCTACACCTTC. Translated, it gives CAISGGTIYGYTF.

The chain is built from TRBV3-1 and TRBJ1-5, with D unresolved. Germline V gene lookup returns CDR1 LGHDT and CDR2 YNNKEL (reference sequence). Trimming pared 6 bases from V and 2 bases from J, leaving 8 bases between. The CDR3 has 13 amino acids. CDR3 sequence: CASSPWGNQPQHF. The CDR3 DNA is TGTGCCAGCAGTCCCTGGGGCAATCAGCCCCAGCATTTT.

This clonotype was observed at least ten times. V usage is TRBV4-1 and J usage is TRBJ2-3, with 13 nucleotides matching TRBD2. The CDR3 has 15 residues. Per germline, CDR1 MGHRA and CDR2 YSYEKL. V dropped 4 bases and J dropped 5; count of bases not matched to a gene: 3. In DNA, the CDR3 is TGCGCCAGCAGCCCACTAGCGGGAGGGCTAGATACGCAGTATTTT. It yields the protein CASSPLAGGLDTQYF.

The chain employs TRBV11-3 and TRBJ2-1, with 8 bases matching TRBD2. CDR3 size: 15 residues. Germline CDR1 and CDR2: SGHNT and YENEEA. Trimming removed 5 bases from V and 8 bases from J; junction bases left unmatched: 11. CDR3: CASSKRAGAGDEQFF. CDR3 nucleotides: TGTGCCAGCAGCAAGAGAGCGGGAGCGGGGGATGAGCAGTTCTTC.

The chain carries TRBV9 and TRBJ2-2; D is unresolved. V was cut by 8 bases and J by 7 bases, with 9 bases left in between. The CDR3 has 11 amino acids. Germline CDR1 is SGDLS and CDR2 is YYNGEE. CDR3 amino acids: CASLSNGELFF. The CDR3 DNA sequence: TGTGCCAGTCTTTCTAACGGGGAGCTGTTTTTT.

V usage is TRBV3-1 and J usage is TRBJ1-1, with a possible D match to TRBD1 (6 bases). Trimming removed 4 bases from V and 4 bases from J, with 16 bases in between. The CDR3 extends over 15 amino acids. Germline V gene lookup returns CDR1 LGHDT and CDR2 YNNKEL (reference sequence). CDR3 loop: CASSPNRVMSTEAFF. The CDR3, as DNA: TGTGCCAGCAGCCCGAACAGGGTGATGAGCACTGAAGCTTTCTTT.

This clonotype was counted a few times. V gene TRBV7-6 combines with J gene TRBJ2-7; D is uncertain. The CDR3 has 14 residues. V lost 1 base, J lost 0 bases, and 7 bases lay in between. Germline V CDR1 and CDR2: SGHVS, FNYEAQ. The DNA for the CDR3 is TGTGCCAGCAGCTTAGGTTCGACCTCCTACGAGCAGTACTTC. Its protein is CASSLGSTSYEQYF. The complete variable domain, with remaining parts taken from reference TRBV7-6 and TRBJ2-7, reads GAGVSQSPRYKVTKRGQDVALRCDPISGHVSLYWYRQALGQGPEFLTYFNYEAQQDKSGLPNDRFSAERPEGSISTLTIQRTEQRDSAMYRCASSLGSTSYEQYFGPGTRLTVT.

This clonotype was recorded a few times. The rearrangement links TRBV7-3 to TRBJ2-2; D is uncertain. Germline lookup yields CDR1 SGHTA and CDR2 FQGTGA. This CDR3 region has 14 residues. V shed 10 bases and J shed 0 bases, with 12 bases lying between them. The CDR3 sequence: CATSPDPNTGELFF. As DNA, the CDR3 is TGTGCCACCTCGCCCGACCCGAACACCGGGGAGCTGTTTTTT.

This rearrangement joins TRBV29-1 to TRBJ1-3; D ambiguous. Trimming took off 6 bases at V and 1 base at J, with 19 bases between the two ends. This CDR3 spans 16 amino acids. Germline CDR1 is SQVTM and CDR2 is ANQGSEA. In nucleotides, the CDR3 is TGCAGCGTCCTACCAGCGGGAGTAGGGTCTGGAAACACCATATATTTT. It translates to CSVLPAGVGSGNTIYF.

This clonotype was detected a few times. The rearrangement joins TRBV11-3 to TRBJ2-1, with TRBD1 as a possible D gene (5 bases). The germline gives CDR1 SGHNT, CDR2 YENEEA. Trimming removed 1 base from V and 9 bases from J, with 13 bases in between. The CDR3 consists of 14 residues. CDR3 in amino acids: CASSLGDSSVEQFF. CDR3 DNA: TGTGCCAGCAGCTTAGGCGACAGCTCGGTTGAGCAGTTCTTC.